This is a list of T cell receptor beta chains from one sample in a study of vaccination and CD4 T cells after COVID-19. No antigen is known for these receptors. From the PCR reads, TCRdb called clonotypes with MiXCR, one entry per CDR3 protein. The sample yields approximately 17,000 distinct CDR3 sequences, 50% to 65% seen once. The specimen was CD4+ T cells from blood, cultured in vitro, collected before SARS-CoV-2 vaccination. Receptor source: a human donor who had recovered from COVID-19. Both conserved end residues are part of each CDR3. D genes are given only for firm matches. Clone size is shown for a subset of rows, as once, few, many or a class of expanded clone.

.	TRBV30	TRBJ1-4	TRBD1	TGTGCCTGGAGACGGACAGGCTTTAATGAAAAACTGTTTTTT	CAWRRTGFNEKLFF
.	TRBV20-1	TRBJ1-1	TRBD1	TGCAGTGCTAGTAATCCTACAGGGGGCGATACTGAAGCTTTCTTT	CSASNPTGGDTEAFF
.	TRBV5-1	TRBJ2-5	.	TGCGCCAGCAGCTCTGTTAGGGAGACCCAGTACTTC	CASSSVRETQYF
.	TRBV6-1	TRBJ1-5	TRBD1	TGTGCCAGCAGTGATACGCCTGGCAGGGGGAATCAGCCCCAGCATTTT	CASSDTPGRGNQPQHF
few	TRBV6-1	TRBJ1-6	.	TGTGCCAGCAGTGAGCCCGGGAACATCTACAATTCACCCCTCCACTTT	CASSEPGNIYNSPLHF
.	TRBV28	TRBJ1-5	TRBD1	TGTGCCAGCGGCAGAACGACAGGGGGCAAGCAGCCCCAGCATTTT	CASGRTTGGKQPQHF
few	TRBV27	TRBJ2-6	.	TGTGCCAGCAGTCTTAGGGGCCGGGACTGGGGGACTGGGGCCAACGTCCTGACTTTC	CASSLRGRDWGTGANVLTF
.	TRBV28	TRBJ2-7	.	TGTGCCAGCAGCTGGACCCGGGATTACTCCTACGAGCAGTACTTC	CASSWTRDYSYEQYF
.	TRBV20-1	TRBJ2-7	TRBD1	TGCAGTGCTTTAGGGGGACAGATCTACGAGCAGTACTTC	CSALGGQIYEQYF
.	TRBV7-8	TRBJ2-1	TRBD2	TGTGCCAGCAGCTGGACTAGCGGGAGTGAATTTGAGCAGTTCTTC	CASSWTSGSEFEQFF
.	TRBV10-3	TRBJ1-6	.	TGTGCCATCAGTGAGTTTCAGGAGGGAGTGCCCCTCCACTTT	CAISEFQEGVPLHF
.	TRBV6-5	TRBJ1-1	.	TGTGCCAGCAGTTACTCAAGGAACACTGAAGCTTTCTTT	CASSYSRNTEAFF
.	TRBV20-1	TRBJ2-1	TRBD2	TGCAGTGTTAGCGGGAGGGGGTCCTACAATGAGCAGTTCTTC	CSVSGRGSYNEQFF
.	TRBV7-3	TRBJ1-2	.	TGTGCCAGCAGCCCGGGAAACTCAGGGGGCTACACCTTC	CASSPGNSGGYTF
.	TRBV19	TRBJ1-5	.	TGTGCCAGTAGTACCCACGAGAAGTTGGGATATCAGCCCCAGCATTTT	CASSTHEKLGYQPQHF
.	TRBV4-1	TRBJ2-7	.	TGCGCCAGCAGCCGCTTGCGGTCGGAAGAGCAGTACTTC	CASSRLRSEEQYF
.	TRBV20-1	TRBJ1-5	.	TGCAGTGCTAGCCCTCCCCTACTGGGGAATCAGCCCCAGCATTTT	CSASPPLLGNQPQHF
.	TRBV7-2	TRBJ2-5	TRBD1	TGTGCCAGCAGCGGACAGGGGGCAAATTTGGGTCAAGAGACCCAGTACTTC	CASSGQGANLGQETQYF
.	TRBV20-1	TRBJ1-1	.	TGCAGCCCCTCCGTGGGGGGTAACACTGAAGCTTTCTTT	CSPSVGGNTEAFF
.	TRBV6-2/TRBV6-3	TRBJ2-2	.	TGTGCCACCCTACGAGAAGGGTCCGGGGAGCTGTTTTTT	CATLREGSGELFF
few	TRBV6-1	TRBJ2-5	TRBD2	TGTGCCAGCAGTGGCGCCTGGTGGGGGGGACCCCAAGAGACCCAGTACTTC	CASSGAWWGGPQETQYF
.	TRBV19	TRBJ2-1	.	TGTGCCAGTACCAAGAACAGGGCCGTCAATGAGCAGTTCTTC	CASTKNRAVNEQFF
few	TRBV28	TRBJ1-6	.	TGTGCCAGCCTAAGAACAGCTTCTTATTCACCCCTCCACTTT	CASLRTASYSPLHF
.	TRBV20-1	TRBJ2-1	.	TGCAGTGCTAGATCAGGCTTCTTCAGCAATGAGCAGTTCTTC	CSARSGFFSNEQFF
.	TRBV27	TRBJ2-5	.	TGTGCCAGCAGTTGGAGCCGCCAAGAGACCCAGTACTTC	CASSWSRQETQYF
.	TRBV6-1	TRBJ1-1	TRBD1	TGTGCCAGCGGGGGACAGGGAGGGAAGAACACTGAAGCTTTCTTT	CASGGQGGKNTEAFF
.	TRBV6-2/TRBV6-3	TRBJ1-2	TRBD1	TGTGCCAGCAGGAGGACAGGGGCCTATGGCTACACCTTC	CASRRTGAYGYTF
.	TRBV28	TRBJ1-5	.	TGTGCCAGCAGCCCTGATTACCTAAGTGGGCAGGAGTATAGCAATCAGCCCCAGCATTTT	CASSPDYLSGQEYSNQPQHF
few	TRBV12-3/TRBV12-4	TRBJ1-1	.	TGTGCCAGCAGCTGGGGGGTGAACACTGAAGCTTTCTTT	CASSWGVNTEAFF
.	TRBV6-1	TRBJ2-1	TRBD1	TGTGCCAGCAGTGTCCAACAGGGGGCCGCCTACAATGAGCAGTTCTTC	CASSVQQGAAYNEQFF
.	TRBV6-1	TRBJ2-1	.	TGTGCCAGCAGCCTGGAGAATGAGCAGTTCTTC	CASSLENEQFF
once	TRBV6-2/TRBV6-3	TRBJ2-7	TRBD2	TGTGCCAGCACGGCGGCGAGCGGGAGGGCCCGCAACGAGCAGTACTTC	CASTAASGRARNEQYF
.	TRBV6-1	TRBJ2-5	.	TGTGCCAGCAGTCTAAACCGGGCCCTCCAAGAGACCCAGTACTTC	CASSLNRALQETQYF
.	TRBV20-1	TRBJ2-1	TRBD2	TGCAGTGCTAGGGGGCGGGAGGGCCAAAATGAGCAGTTCTTC	CSARGREGQNEQFF
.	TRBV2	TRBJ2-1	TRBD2	TGTGCCAGCACCCTACTAGCGGGACCCTACAATGAGCAGTTCTTC	CASTLLAGPYNEQFF
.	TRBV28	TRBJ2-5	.	TGTGCCAGCAGGGACGCGAAAGCGGCGGAGACCCAGTACTTC	CASRDAKAAETQYF
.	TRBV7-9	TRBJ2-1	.	TGTGCCAGCAGCTTATTTGGAGCAGCGGAGGAGCAGTTCTTC	CASSLFGAAEEQFF
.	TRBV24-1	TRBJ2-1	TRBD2	TGTGCCACCAGTGACCCGGGACTAGGAAACAATGAGCAGTTCTTC	CATSDPGLGNNEQFF
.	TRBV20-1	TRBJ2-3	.	TGCAGTGCTCGGGCTCTAGCGACAACAGATACGCAGTATTTT	CSARALATTDTQYF
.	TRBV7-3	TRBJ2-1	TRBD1	TGTGCCAGCAGCCCTGACAGGGGGCAGGGTGAGCAGTTCTTC	CASSPDRGQGEQFF
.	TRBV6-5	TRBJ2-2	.	TGTGCCAGCAGTTACGTCGGTCCTTTGAGGGGCGGGGAGCTGTTTTTT	CASSYVGPLRGGELFF
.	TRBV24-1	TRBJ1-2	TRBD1	TGTGCCACCAGTGACCGCCGGACAGGGAGCGTCTACACCTTC	CATSDRRTGSVYTF
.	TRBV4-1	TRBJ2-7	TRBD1	TGCGCCAGCAGCCCTATTGAGGGGGCCCACGAGCAGTACTTC	CASSPIEGAHEQYF
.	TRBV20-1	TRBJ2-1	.	TGCAGTGCTAGTCCGTATGAGCAGTTCTTC	CSASPYEQFF
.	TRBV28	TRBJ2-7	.	TGTGCCAGCAACGGGACTCCCCGCTACGAGCAGTACTTC	CASNGTPRYEQYF
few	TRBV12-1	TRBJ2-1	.	TGTGCCAGCAGACAGGGCTACAATGAGCAGTTCTTC	CASRQGYNEQFF
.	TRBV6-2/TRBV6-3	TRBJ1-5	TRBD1	TGTGCCAGCAGCCGTAGGACAGGGGGACGGGATCAGCCCCAGCATTTT	CASSRRTGGRDQPQHF
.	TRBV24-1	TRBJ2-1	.	TGTGCCACCAGTGACACCCGACTAGGCAATGAGCAGTTCTTC	CATSDTRLGNEQFF
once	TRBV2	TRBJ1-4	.	TGTGCCAGAAAACAGTTCATGGGTGAAAAACTGTTTTTT	CARKQFMGEKLFF
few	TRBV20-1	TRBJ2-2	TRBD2	TGCAGTGCTAGTCGCATTAGCGGGAGCACCGGGGAGCTGTTTTTT	CSASRISGSTGELFF
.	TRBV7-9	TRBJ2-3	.	TGTGCCAGCAGCTCAGGGTCCCCAGATACGCAGTATTTT	CASSSGSPDTQYF
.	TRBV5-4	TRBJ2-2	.	TGTGCCAGCAGCTCCAGTTCCAGCTTGCCTGGGGAGCTGTTTTTT	CASSSSSSLPGELFF
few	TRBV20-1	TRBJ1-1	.	TGCAGTGCTAGATCTATCTCACTTCTAACTTTCTTT	CSARSISLLTFF
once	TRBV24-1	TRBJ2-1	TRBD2	TGTGCCACCAGTGACCCCACCGGGGGACTAGACAATGAGCAGTTCTTC	CATSDPTGGLDNEQFF
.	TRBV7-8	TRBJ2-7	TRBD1	TGTGCCAGCAGCCACCGGACAGGGGCCTCCCCCGAGCAGTACTTC	CASSHRTGASPEQYF
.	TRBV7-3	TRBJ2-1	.	TGTGCCAGCACCAACAAGAGGGGGGTCAGCTCCTACAATGAGCAGTTCTTC	CASTNKRGVSSYNEQFF
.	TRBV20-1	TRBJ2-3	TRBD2	TGCAGTGCTGGGGGGGGGAGCGCGACAGATACGCAGTATTTT	CSAGGGSATDTQYF